A few counts support the clone carrying this T cell receptor (beta chain). The antigen remains unidentified. The data belong to a study of cytomegalovirus exposure and HLA in healthy donors. Use of 60 Vbeta and 13 Jbeta primers characterized the PCR. Sequencing used immunoSEQ multiplex PCR; TCRdb keeps in-frame clones, though not all of them. Of over 200,000 clones in the sample, over 75% are singletons; the top ten hold 1.8%. The trim removed 4 bases at V and 5 bases at J, leaving 9 bases unmatched. The CDR3 totals 17 residues. General study points: In an earlier analysis, most TCR beta V segments were productive about 87% or about 30% of the time.

Specimen: PBMCs. V gene TRBV5-3 combines with J gene TRBJ2-3; 14 nucleotides line up with TRBD2. TRBV5-3 is annotated as an ORF whose role is uncertain. This receptor was taken from a male donor in good health and CMV-seronegative. The CDR3 is CARSKPGLAGELDTQYF. The DNA for the CDR3 is TGTGCCAGAAGCAAACCGGGACTAGCGGGAGAGTTAGATACGCAGTATTTT.